This entry lists 8 T cell receptor beta chains sequenced from one sample in a study of cytomegalovirus exposure and HLA in healthy donors (dated by TCRdb to about 2017). The library was built by means of the immunoSEQ multiplex PCR assay. The multiplex PCR relied on a mix of 60 forward primers for TCR Vbeta segments and 13 reverse primers for TCR Jbeta segments. The source is immuneACCESS, and TCRdb retained only in-frame sequences with V and J called. Part of the clones is not carried over; for the studies checked, unresolved V genes explain less than half of this, and the remainder is unexplained. In this sample's table one finds about 150,000 clones. The ten largest clones capture roughly 2% of the sample. The sequenced sample consisted of PBMCs. The receptors here all came from a man aged 25-40 years in good health and CMV-seronegative.

The chain links TRBV4-1 to TRBJ2-1; 13 bases agree with TRBD2. CDR1 is MGHRA, CDR2 YSYEKL, per germline. The CDR3 contains 20 residues. V lost 0 bases and J lost 4; bases outside the gene matches: 12. CDR3 in DNA: TGCGCCAGCAGCCAAGATCGACTAGCGGGAGGTGGCGGGGTATACAATGAGCAGTTCTTC. Translating gives CASSQDRLAGGGGVYNEQFF.

V is TRBV10-3 and J is TRBJ2-7, with 8 bases aligning to TRBD2. CDR1 ENHRY and CDR2 SYGVKD come from the germline V gene. After removal of 3 bases from V and 6 bases from J, the junction contained 7 bases not matched to a gene. The CDR3 spans 14 residues. CDR3 sequence: CAISDPGGLGEQYF. The CDR3 coding sequence is TGTGCCATCAGTGATCCGGGAGGGCTCGGCGAGCAGTACTTC.

This sequence joins TRBV6-1 and TRBJ2-7, with 10 bases aligning to TRBD2. The V gene end was trimmed by 1 base and the J gene end by 4 bases; junction bases not matched to a gene: 13. This CDR3 is built from 18 residues. Germline CDR1 reads MNHNS; CDR2 reads SASEGT. This chain's CDR3 is CASSEGSGLASGSYEQYF. CDR3 nucleotide sequence: TGTGCCAGCAGTGAAGGGTCCGGGTTGGCTAGCGGGAGTTACGAGCAGTACTTC.

CDR3 DNA: TGTGCCAGCAGTCGGGGGGGGGCAGGGGAGACCCAGTACTTC. Protein: CASSRGGAGETQYF. The rearrangement joins TRBV7-2 to TRBJ2-5; TRBD2 matches 8 bases. The V gene's germline CDR1 is SGHTA and CDR2 FQGNSA. The J segment lost 5 bases and the V segment lost 6 bases, leaving 8 bases of the junction unmatched. The CDR3 sequence is 14 residues long.

CDR3 amino acids: CAISENRDNYGYTF. The CDR3 nucleotides are TGTGCCATCAGTGAGAACAGGGATAACTATGGCTACACCTTC. J is TRBJ1-2 and V is TRBV10-3, with a possible D match to TRBD1 (6 bases). The CDR3 is 14 amino acids. Trimming took 2 bases from V and 1 from J, leaving 8 bases between them. CDR1 and CDR2 (germline): ENHRY, SYGVKD.

The genes are TRBV14 and TRBJ1-1; D is undetermined. This CDR3 region has 14 residues. Trimming took off 4 bases at V and 0 bases at J, with 9 bases between the two ends. Looked up from germline, CDR1 is SGHDN and CDR2 is FVKESK. The CDR3 coding sequence is TGTGCCAGCAGCCGTCAGGTCCTGAACACTGAAGCTTTCTTT. It is translated as CASSRQVLNTEAFF.

This chain links TRBV6-5 with TRBJ2-4; TRBD2 might be the D (6 bases). V dropped 2 bases and J dropped 5 bases, with 10 bases sitting between them. Looked up from germline, CDR1 is MNHEY and CDR2 is SVGAGI. The CDR3 is 14 residues long. The CDR3 region has the DNA TGTGCCAGCAGTTACGGGGGGAACGAAAACATTCAGTACTTC. It translates to CASSYGGNENIQYF.

The chain carries TRBV11-2 and TRBJ1-1, with a tentative D call TRBD1 (6 bases). Germline V CDR1 and CDR2: SGHAT, FQNNGV. The CDR3 is made up of 16 amino acids. Deletions cut 3 bases from V and 0 bases from J, with 14 bases between. CDR3 sequence: CASSFPRGGLNTEAFF. CDR3 nucleotide sequence: TGTGCCAGCAGCTTCCCCAGGGGAGGGCTGAACACTGAAGCTTTCTTT.